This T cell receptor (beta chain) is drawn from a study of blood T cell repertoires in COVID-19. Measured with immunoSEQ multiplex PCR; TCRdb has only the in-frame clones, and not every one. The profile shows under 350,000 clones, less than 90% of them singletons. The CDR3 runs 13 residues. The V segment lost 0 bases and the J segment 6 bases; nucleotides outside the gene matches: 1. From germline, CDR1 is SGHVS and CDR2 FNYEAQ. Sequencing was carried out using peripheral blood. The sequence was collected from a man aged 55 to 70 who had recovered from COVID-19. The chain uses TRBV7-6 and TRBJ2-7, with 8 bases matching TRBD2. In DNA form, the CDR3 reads TGTGCCAGCAGCTTAGCGCGGGGGGCCGAGCAGTACTTC. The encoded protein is CASSLARGAEQYF.